This record covers a single TCR beta chain. V dropped 4 bases and J dropped 5; count of bases not matched to a gene: 4. CDR1 LGHNA and CDR2 YSLEER come from the germline V gene. The CDR3 spans 13 residues. This sample stems from a study of blood T cell repertoires in COVID-19. Study as a whole: Italy, Spain and the United States were the sources of the convalescent and acute COVID-19 samples. PBMCs, B-cell-depleted T cells, or T cells were the source of the cDNA or gDNA that made up the material.

How the authors handled the data: Estimation of nucleated cell counts was performed using reference gene primer amplification. The protocol was immunoSEQ multiplex PCR, while the TCRdb copy is restricted to in-frame clones and leaves out a portion. V, J and clone size are taken as reported in that table, and D and trimming were inferred from the DNA itself. The sample contains under 170,000 clones, about nine tenths of which appear only once. The clonotype comes from a woman aged 55 to 70 with active or convalescent COVID-19. This chain links TRBV4-3 with TRBJ2-5; TRBD2 matches 7 bases. Material: peripheral blood. The CDR3 is CASSPGGGETQYF. The CDR3 DNA reads as TGCGCCAGCAGCCCTGGGGGAGGGGAGACCCAGTACTTC.